The rows below give T cell receptor beta chains drawn from one sample of a study of blood T cell repertoires in COVID-19. Produced via immunoSEQ multiplex PCR; TCRdb's table is partial and in-frame only. The repertoire has about 140,000 clones, around 80% of them found once; the top ten carry approximately 2%. The specimen was peripheral blood. The receptors come from a woman in her sixties with acute or convalescent COVID-19. CDR3s include the opening cysteine and the closing phenylalanine or tryptophan. A D gene is named only where the DNA matches it firmly. Rows give clone size only sometimes, using once, few, many, or a class for an expanded clone.

V gene	J gene	clone size	D gene	CDR3 protein	CDR3 DNA
TRBV7-6	TRBJ2-1	few	NA	CASSPSAGYNEQFF	TGTGCCAGCAGCCCGTCGGCGGGGTACAATGAGCAGTTCTTC
TRBV4-1	TRBJ2-3	NA	TRBD2	CASSQAGTSALDTQYF	TGCGCCAGCAGCCAGGCCGGGACTAGCGCCTTAGATACGCAGTATTTT
TRBV7-2	TRBJ1-1	once	NA	CASSQGWTQMNTEAFF	TGTGCCAGCAGCCAGGGCTGGACACAAATGAACACTGAAGCTTTCTTT
TRBV14	TRBJ2-7	NA	TRBD1	CASSETGFSSYEQYF	TGTGCCAGCAGCGAGACAGGGTTCAGCTCCTACGAGCAGTACTTC
TRBV28	TRBJ1-3	few	NA	CASSFNSDSGNTIYF	TGTGCCAGCAGTTTCAATTCGGACAGTGGAAACACCATATATTTT
TRBV12-3/TRBV12-4	TRBJ2-7	NA	NA	CASRDSGDYEQYF	TGTGCCAGCAGGGACAGCGGAGACTACGAGCAGTACTTC
TRBV10-1	TRBJ2-7	NA	TRBD1	CASSGTGGSYEQYF	TGCGCCAGCAGTGGAACAGGGGGGTCCTACGAGCAGTACTTC
TRBV18	TRBJ2-1	few	NA	CASSPPSGNTAEQFF	TGTGCCAGCTCACCACCTAGCGGCAATACAGCAGAGCAGTTCTTC
TRBV28	TRBJ2-7	NA	NA	CASSFERWASPYEQYF	TGTGCCAGCAGTTTCGAGCGTTGGGCTAGCCCCTACGAGCAGTACTTC
TRBV4-1	TRBJ2-5	NA	TRBD2	CASSVDPGLAGGGRETQYF	TGCGCCAGCAGCGTTGACCCGGGACTAGCGGGAGGCGGAAGAGAGACCCAGTACTTC
TRBV6-5	TRBJ2-1	few	TRBD2	CASSYRTSGTYNEQFF	TGTGCCAGCAGTTATAGAACTAGCGGAACCTACAATGAGCAGTTCTTC
TRBV6-5	TRBJ1-1	few	NA	CASILGALNTEAFF	TGTGCCAGCATCCTCGGTGCACTGAACACTGAAGCTTTCTTT
TRBV7-9	TRBJ1-2	NA	NA	CASSLGTNYGYTF	TGTGCCAGCAGCTTAGGGACAAACTATGGCTACACCTTC
TRBV6-5	TRBJ2-7	NA	TRBD1	CASSRDRGSYEQYF	TGTGCCAGCAGCCGGGACAGGGGAAGTTACGAGCAGTACTTC
TRBV10-2	TRBJ1-4	once	TRBD1	CASSEPKTGINEKLFF	TGCGCCAGCAGTGAGCCCAAGACAGGGATTAATGAAAAACTGTTTTTT
TRBV2	TRBJ2-7	once	NA	CASSENRGGEQYF	TGTGCCAGCAGTGAGAACAGGGGGGGTGAGCAGTACTTC
TRBV5-4	TRBJ1-3	NA	TRBD1	CASSFNRGSSGNTIYF	TGTGCCAGCAGCTTTAACAGGGGCTCATCTGGAAACACCATATATTTT
TRBV27	TRBJ2-7	NA	TRBD2	CASSFASGLLAGAPNEQYF	TGTGCCAGCAGTTTTGCTAGCGGGCTACTAGCGGGAGCTCCGAACGAGCAGTACTTC
TRBV6-1	TRBJ2-5	NA	NA	CASSEPWEAPREETQYF	TGTGCCAGCAGTGAACCCTGGGAGGCCCCAAGGGAGGAGACCCAGTACTTC
TRBV28	TRBJ1-5	NA	NA	CASSPDRDIGEHF	TGTGCCAGCAGCCCAGACCGGGACATCGGGGAGCATTTT
TRBV30	TRBJ2-7	NA	NA	CAWTPGQFFYEQYF	TGTGCCTGGACCCCAGGACAGTTTTTCTACGAGCAGTACTTC
TRBV19	TRBJ1-2	NA	NA	CATWSNYGYTF	TGTGCCACCTGGAGTAACTATGGCTACACCTTC
TRBV7-3	TRBJ2-5	NA	TRBD1	CASSNTGASQETQYF	TGTGCCAGCAGCAATACAGGGGCGTCCCAAGAGACCCAGTACTTC
TRBV3-1/TRBV3-2	TRBJ2-6	NA	NA	CASSPFLGANVLTF	TGTGCCAGCAGCCCTTTCTTAGGGGCCAACGTCCTGACTTTC
TRBV5-5	TRBJ2-7	NA	TRBD1	CASSYPGGYEQYF	TGTGCCAGCAGCTACCCAGGGGGCTACGAGCAGTACTTC
TRBV30	TRBJ1-3	NA	NA	CACHSSGNTIYF	TGTGCCTGCCATAGCTCTGGAAACACCATATATTTT
TRBV5-4	TRBJ2-1	NA	TRBD2	CASSLFRSGRAVNEQFF	TGTGCCAGCAGCTTGTTTCGAAGCGGGAGGGCGGTCAATGAGCAGTTCTTC
TRBV6-2/TRBV6-3	TRBJ1-1	NA	NA	CASSYSANTEAFF	TGTGCCAGCAGTTACTCGGCGAACACTGAAGCTTTCTTT
TRBV11-2	TRBJ2-5	NA	NA	CASSFYGGEETQYF	TGTGCCAGCAGCTTTTATGGAGGGGAGGAGACCCAGTACTTC
TRBV4-1	TRBJ1-4	NA	NA	CASSLTVLNEKLFF	TGCGCCAGCAGCCTGACAGTACTGAATGAAAAACTGTTTTTT
TRBV10-3	TRBJ1-4	NA	NA	CAISVDEKLFF	TGTGCCATCAGTGTAGATGAAAAACTGTTTTTT
TRBV10-3	TRBJ2-1	NA	TRBD2	CAIKTSTSGISYNEQFF	TGTGCCATCAAAACTTCTACTAGCGGGATATCCTACAATGAGCAGTTCTTC
TRBV27	TRBJ2-6	NA	TRBD1	CASSFQGAPSGANVLTF	TGTGCCAGCAGTTTTCAGGGGGCGCCCTCTGGGGCCAACGTCCTGACTTTC
TRBV18	TRBJ1-1	NA	NA	CASSPEEGPNTEAFF	TGTGCCAGCTCACCGGAGGAGGGACCGAACACTGAAGCTTTCTTT
TRBV28	TRBJ2-3	once	TRBD2	CASSFVAGGTDTQYF	TGTGCCAGCAGTTTTGTAGCGGGGGGCACAGATACGCAGTATTTT
TRBV5-1	TRBJ1-5	NA	TRBD1	CASSSGTGISNQPQHF	TGCGCCAGCAGCTCAGGGACAGGGATTAGCAATCAGCCCCAGCATTTT
TRBV30	TRBJ1-2	NA	NA	CAWGGLSANYGYTF	TGTGCCTGGGGGGGACTGTCAGCTAACTATGGCTACACCTTC
TRBV30	TRBJ2-7	NA	NA	CAWKKGGGYEQYF	TGTGCCTGGAAGAAGGGTGGGGGGTACGAGCAGTACTTC
TRBV6-4	TRBJ2-1	NA	TRBD2	CASSLAGMDNEQFF	TGTGCCAGCAGCCTAGCGGGAATGGACAATGAGCAGTTCTTC
TRBV29-1	TRBJ2-3	once	TRBD1	CSVAGTVSADTQYF	TGCAGCGTTGCCGGGACAGTGAGCGCAGATACGCAGTATTTT
TRBV28	TRBJ2-1	once	NA	CASRRDNEQFF	TGTGCCAGCAGGCGGGACAATGAGCAGTTCTTC
TRBV5-3	TRBJ1-4	NA	NA	CARRTNRDNNEKLFF	TGTGCCAGAAGAACTAACCGGGACAATAATGAAAAACTGTTTTTT
TRBV18	TRBJ1-1	NA	TRBD1	CASSPVGQGHSNTEAFF	TGTGCCAGCTCACCTGTCGGACAGGGGCACTCGAACACTGAAGCTTTCTTT
TRBV28	TRBJ2-3	NA	TRBD2	CASSLGLAQLTSGSGTDTQYF	TGTGCCAGCAGTTTAGGGCTGGCACAACTGACTAGCGGGAGTGGGACAGATACGCAGTATTTT
TRBV30	TRBJ1-2	NA	NA	CAWSVGGGYTF	TGTGCCTGGAGTGTGGGGGGTGGCTACACCTTC
TRBV10-3	TRBJ2-5	few	TRBD2	CAISGGGRAQETQYF	TGTGCCATCAGTGGGGGCGGGAGGGCCCAAGAGACCCAGTACTTC
TRBV30	TRBJ2-7	few	NA	CAWRPDLAYEQYF	TGTGCCTGGAGACCAGATCTCGCCTACGAGCAGTACTTC
TRBV5-1	TRBJ2-7	NA	NA	CASSPGLVTYEQYF	TGCGCCAGCAGCCCAGGATTAGTCACCTACGAGCAGTACTTC